The 25 T cell receptor beta chains reported below all come from one sample, sequenced in a study of regulatory T cells in long-lasting Graves disease. Time point here: newly diagnosed GD, antithyroid drugs for less than 3 months. With RNA extracted from PBMCs as input, the TCR library was made. According to the study, TCR beta libraries were built with iRepertoire HTBI primers and CDR3-region Arm-PCR. One entry per CDR3 protein results from TCRdb running MiXCR on the multiplex PCR reads. This repertoire shows about 430,000 distinct CDR3 sequences, over 12% found once; its top ten account for under 9%. The same data also contributed to another study, on T cells in Graves' hyperthyroidism and ophthalmopathy.

Specimen: peripheral blood mononuclear cells (PBMCs), collected at new diagnosis, from a patient treated with antithyroid drugs. The receptors were gathered from a woman aged 40 to 50 with Graves disease.

This clonotype was seen a few times. The CDR3 protein is CSVGQDSYEQYF. Here the CDR3 DNA reads TGCAGCGTGGGACAGGACTCCTACGAGCAGTACTTC. The J gene is TRBJ2-7, the V gene TRBV29-1, with 8 bases that match TRBD1. Trimming at V came to 6 bases and at J to 0 bases, leaving 1 base not matched to a gene. Germline assignment: CDR1 SQVTM and CDR2 ANQGSEA. The CDR3 sequence is 12 residues long.

V is TRBV27 and J is TRBJ1-4; D perhaps matches TRBD1 (6 bases). The germline V gene encodes CDR1 MNHEY and CDR2 SMNVEV (reference sequence). The CDR3 is 18 amino acids. The V gene lost 4 bases and the J gene lost 3 bases, with 21 bases spanning the gap. CDR3 in amino acids: CASSYQPLGGPANEKLFF. CDR3 bases: TGTGCCAGCAGTTACCAACCCCTCGGGGGGCCGGCTAATGAAAAACTGTTTTTT.

The sample holds many counts of this clonotype. The chain employs TRBV10-3 and TRBJ2-7; TRBD1 agrees at 9 bases. Germline assignment: CDR1 ENHRY and CDR2 SYGVKD. V gave up 4 bases and J gave up 2 bases; unmatched junction bases: 6. The CDR3 consists of 15 residues. DNA of the CDR3: TGTGCCATCAGTGTAGCCGGGACAGGGACCTACGAGCAGTACTTC. Its protein product is CAISVAGTGTYEQYF.

This clonotype was observed at least ten times. This chain's CDR3 is CASSQGPQGAPGAFF. The CDR3 nucleotides are TGTGCCAGCAGCCAGGGGCCCCAGGGTGCCCCCGGCGCTTTCTTT. J is TRBJ1-1 and V is TRBV7-8, with D possibly TRBD1 on 6 matching bases. CDR1 and CDR2 (germline): SGHVS, FQNEAQ. The V gene lost 5 bases and the J gene lost 11 bases, with 24 bases spanning the gap. There are 15 residues in the CDR3.

The chain couples TRBV7-9 to TRBJ1-2; D possibly corresponds to TRBD1 (6 bases). Between the trimmed V and J ends, which lost 9 bases and 2 bases, there was a span of 13 bases. From germline, CDR1 is SEHNR and CDR2 FQNEAQ (reference sequence). The CDR3 loop spans 13 amino acids. The CDR3: CASQDSANYGYTF. CDR3 coding DNA: TGTGCCAGTCAGGACAGCGCGAACTATGGCTACACCTTC.

As to this clonotype: Just one base apart from a much larger clone, this may be a read error. V and J are TRBV29-1 and TRBJ2-3; D remains ambiguous. Germline V CDR1 and CDR2: SQVTM, ANQGSEA. The CDR3 spans 12 residues. Trimming removed 4 bases at V and 3 bases at J, with 8 bases between. CDR3 in DNA: TGCAGCGTTGTTCCCGGGACAGATACGCAGTATTTT. It encodes CSVVPGTDTQYF.

The V call is TRBV6-2 or TRBV6-3, the J call TRBJ2-3, with TRBD1 identical over 9 bases. V was clipped by 1 base and J by 6 bases; unmatched bases: 5. The CDR3 contains 15 residues. Germline lookup yields CDR1 MNHEY and CDR2 SVGEGT. The CDR3 spells CASSYYAGTGDTQYF. The CDR3 DNA is TGTGCCAGCAGTTACTATGCCGGGACAGGGGATACGCAGTATTTT.

This clonotype was detected only a few times. This chain connects TRBV20-1 to TRBJ2-1; TRBD2 agrees at 13 bases. Germline CDR1 DFQATT, CDR2 SNEGSKA (reference sequence). The CDR3 is made up of 15 amino acids. The junction had 7 bases not matched to a gene; V was cut back by 4 bases and J by 7 bases. The CDR3 is CSAKGLAGSGNEQFF. The CDR3 DNA is TGCAGTGCTAAGGGACTAGCGGGATCCGGGAATGAGCAGTTCTTC.

This clonotype was observed a handful of times. V usage is TRBV28 and J usage is TRBJ2-1, with D unclear. This CDR3 spans 14 amino acids. The V gene lost 2 bases and the J gene lost 8 bases, with 13 bases spanning the gap. CDR1 and CDR2 from the germline V gene are MDHEN and SYDVKM. CDR3 nucleotides: TGTGCCAGCAGTTTACGTGTCGGGTTGGATGAGCAGTTCTTC. It yields the protein CASSLRVGLDEQFF.

The V gene is TRBV29-1, the J gene TRBJ1-4, with 8 bases that match TRBD1. J lost 3 bases, V lost 6 bases, and 6 bases had no gene match. The CDR3 runs 14 residues. CDR1 is SQVTM and CDR2 is ANQGSEA in the germline V gene. CDR3 sequence reads: CSVSPTGANEKLFF. The CDR3 bases are TGCAGCGTAAGCCCGACAGGGGCTAATGAAAAACTGTTTTTT.

The V gene is TRBV29-1, the J gene TRBJ1-1; TRBD1 aligns across 10 bases. The CDR3 length is 13 residues. Germline CDR1 reads SQVTM; CDR2 reads ANQGSEA. V trimming: 4 bases; J trimming: 5 bases; junction bases outside the gene matches: 4. The CDR3 sequence is CSVARQGATEAFF. DNA for the CDR3: TGCAGCGTTGCGCGACAGGGGGCGACTGAAGCTTTCTTT.

The chain links TRBV6-2 or TRBV6-3 to TRBJ2-2, with a weak D call TRBD2 (6 bases). Trimming cost V 5 bases and J 2 bases, with 12 bases left between them. Germline CDR1 reads MNHEY; CDR2 reads SVGEGT. The CDR3 has 15 amino acids. Here the CDR3 DNA reads TGTGCCAGCAGTCAAGGGGACTTAAACACCGGGGAGCTGTTTTTT. Its translation is CASSQGDLNTGELFF.

This clonotype came up many times. The J gene is TRBJ2-2, the V gene TRBV11-3, with D perhaps matching TRBD2 (6 bases). This CDR3 region has 14 residues. V lost 5 bases, J lost 6 bases, and 13 bases lay in between. Germline V gene lookup returns CDR1 SGHNT and CDR2 YENEEA. In nucleotides, the CDR3 is TGTGCCAGCAGCGGACTAAGTAGGCCCGGGGAGCTGTTTTTT. It is translated as CASSGLSRPGELFF. Filled out from reference TRBV11-3 and TRBJ2-2, the complete variable domain reads EAGVVQSPRYKIIEKKQPVAFWCNPISGHNTLYWYLQNLGQGPELLIRYENEEAVDDSQLPKDRFSAERLKGVDSTLKIQPAELGDSAVYLCASSGLSRPGELFFGEGSRLTVL.

The sample holds a few counts of this clonotype. CDR3 region: CASTKDQNTGELFF. Here the CDR3 DNA reads TGCGCCAGCACAAAGGACCAGAACACCGGGGAGCTGTTTTTT. The rearrangement uses TRBV5-1 and TRBJ2-2, with D unresolved. Germline V gene data show CDR1 as SGHRS and CDR2 as YFSETQ. V lost 6 bases and J 1 base, leaving 10 bases between the germline ends. This CDR3 has 14 amino acids.

This clonotype has a count of ten or more. The genes are TRBV20-1 and TRBJ1-1; 8 positions match TRBD1. Germline CDR1 is DFQATT and CDR2 is SNEGSKA (reference sequence). Trimming at V came to 6 bases and at J to 5 bases, leaving 11 bases not matched to a gene. This CDR3 has 14 residues. The CDR3 protein is CSAEEARGRTEAFF. In DNA form, the CDR3 reads TGCAGTGCCGAAGAGGCCAGGGGGCGGACTGAAGCTTTCTTT.

About this clonotype itself: A much larger clone differs from this one at a single base, so this may be a read error. This is likely a read error, given that the CDR3 carries no conserved phenylalanine or tryptophan at its end. V is TRBV6-5 and J is TRBJ2-1; 14 bases fit TRBD2. V shed 2 bases and J 4 bases; nucleotides not matched to a gene: 10. Germline assignment: CDR1 MNHEY and CDR2 SVGAGI. The CDR3 spans 19 residues. For the CDR3, the DNA is TGTGCCAGCAGTTACCCACGGGGACTAGCGGGAGTTGGGTACAATGAGCAGTTCCTC. Translated, it gives CASSYPRGLAGVGYNEQFL.

At least ten counts were recorded for this clonotype. V is TRBV7-3 and J is TRBJ2-1; 13 bases agree with TRBD2. Germline V gene lookup returns CDR1 SGHTA and CDR2 FQGTGA. This CDR3 is built from 17 residues. Trimming removed 4 bases from V and 3 bases from J; junction bases left unmatched: 6. CDR3: CASSYTGTSGNYNEQFF. CDR3 DNA: TGTGCCAGCAGCTACACCGGGACTAGCGGGAACTACAATGAGCAGTTCTTC.

This clonotype was picked up many times. The rearrangement links TRBV5-1 to TRBJ1-6, with D unresolved. Looked up from germline, CDR1 is SGHRS and CDR2 is YFSETQ. CDR3 size: 12 residues. Trimming stripped 0 bases from V and 9 bases from J, with 4 bases between. CDR3 residues: CASSLEFSPLHF. CDR3 nucleotides: TGCGCCAGCAGCTTGGAATTTTCACCCCTCCACTTT.

In its sample, this clonotype was seen a few times. The V call is TRBV12-3 or TRBV12-4, the J call TRBJ2-5; 15 nucleotides line up with TRBD2. The CDR3 has 16 residues. J gave up 2 bases and V 6 bases, and 4 bases lay outside the gene matches. The CDR3 here is CASSYGLAGGQETQYF. The DNA for the CDR3 is TGTGCCAGCAGCTACGGACTAGCGGGAGGGCAAGAGACCCAGTACTTC.

The DNA of the CDR3 is TGTGCCAGCAGTCCCGGGACAGGTTCCTTGAATCAGCCCCAGCATTTT. Its protein is CASSPGTGSLNQPQHF. The V and J genes are TRBV27 and TRBJ1-5; 8 positions agree with TRBD1. The CDR3 has 16 residues. V was clipped by 5 bases and J by 4 bases; unmatched bases: 10. Per germline, CDR1 MNHEY and CDR2 SMNVEV (reference sequence).

This clonotype was seen many times. The gene calls are TRBV11-3 and TRBJ2-5; 10 bases line up with TRBD2. J was trimmed by 3 bases and V by 5 bases; bases with no gene match: 9. This CDR3 is built from 16 residues. Germline V gene lookup returns CDR1 SGHNT and CDR2 YENEEA. The CDR3 is CASSASSGSGEETQYF. Written as DNA, the CDR3 is TGTGCCAGCAGCGCTTCTAGCGGGAGCGGGGAAGAGACCCAGTACTTC.

This clonotype was picked up a small number of times. The chain is built from TRBV28 and TRBJ1-5; D unclear. Germline CDR1 MDHEN, CDR2 SYDVKM. V lost 4 bases and J 7 bases, leaving 14 bases between the germline ends. The CDR3 contains 14 residues. The CDR3 DNA follows: TGTGCCAGCAGTTCTGGAGGGCGGAGGCAGCCCCAGCATTTT. This gives the protein CASSSGGRRQPQHF.

The V gene is TRBV20-1, the J gene TRBJ1-4; no definite D call. V was cut by 7 bases and J by 4 bases, with 7 bases left in between. This CDR3 contains 11 residues. The germline gives CDR1 DFQATT, CDR2 SNEGSKA (reference sequence). The DNA of the CDR3 is TGCAGTGGTCAGTATAATGAAAAACTGTTTTTT. Protein: CSGQYNEKLFF.

The rearrangement joins TRBV6-2 or TRBV6-3 to TRBJ2-3; D unresolved. The CDR3 is 14 residues long. The ends were cut back, 3 bases at V and 6 bases at J, with 13 bases in the middle. The germline gives CDR1 MNHEY, CDR2 SVGEGT. Here the CDR3 DNA reads TGTGCCAGCAGTTATTCGGACGGGCGGGATACGCAGTATTTT. Its translation is CASSYSDGRDTQYF.

In its sample, this clonotype was seen a few times. CDR3 loop: CASSRVATPTDTQYF. The CDR3 bases are TGTGCCAGCAGCCGAGTAGCCACCCCCACAGATACGCAGTATTTT. The rearrangement joins TRBV7-2 to TRBJ2-3; D not resolved. V lost 5 bases and J 2 bases, leaving 14 bases between the germline ends. Germline-derived CDR1 and CDR2 are SGHTA and FQGNSA. This CDR3 comprises 15 residues.